The entry below gives a single T cell receptor (beta chain) sequence along with its context. Its antigen is not known. Profiled with immunoSEQ multiplex PCR; TCRdb holds only in-frame clones, not every one. The sample has under 100,000 clones, roughly 84% seen once. The data originate from a study of glioma-infiltrating T cells after dendritic cell vaccination. Study as a whole: Dendritic cell vaccination trial patients had either newly diagnosed or recurrent glioblastoma. Monocyte-derived dendritic cells, cultured approximately 7 days with IL-4 and GM-CSF, were pulsed with autologous tumor lysate. Study findings and constraints: Patients with more pretreatment TILs had longer time to progression and survival.

This CDR3 has 16 amino acids. The V and J ends lost 1 base and 7 bases respectively, with 17 bases between them. The germline CDR1 and CDR2 sequences are LGHNA and YSLEER. No glioblastoma patient carried an isocitrate dehydrogenase mutation. The TCR comes from a human donor with glioblastoma. The rearrangement uses TRBV4-3 and TRBJ2-1, with D maybe TRBD1 (6 bases). This specimen consisted of blood, obtained before dendritic cell vaccination. CDR3 sequence (DNA): TGCGCCAGCAGCCAAGTACCGGGACACGATGGGAATGAGCAGTTCTTC. Translating it yields CASSQVPGHDGNEQFF.